A single sample gave rise to the 22 T cell receptor beta chains below, sequenced in a study of response to subunit inactivated influenza vaccine. TCRdb used MiXCR to reprocess the RT-PCR reads, holding one entry per CDR3 protein. The sample includes almost 250,000 distinct CDR3 sequences, approximately 12% of them seen just once. The material was non-naive T cells sorted from PBMCs, obtained less than 15 days before vaccination. The receptors were sampled from a man between 50 and 59 years old who received an inactivated influenza vaccine.

The rearrangement links TRBV5-4 to TRBJ2-1; tentatively, D is TRBD1 (5 bases). With 2 bases removed from V and 3 bases from J, the gap between germline ends came to 9 bases. There are 14 residues in the CDR3. Germline V lookup: CDR1 SGHNT, CDR2 YYREEE (reference sequence). CDR3 sequence: CASSFDSVYNEQFF. The DNA for the CDR3 is TGTGCCAGCAGCTTTGACAGTGTCTACAATGAGCAGTTCTTC.

In this sample, this clonotype turned up a few times. CDR3 loop: CASSKRQGHGELFF. The CDR3 DNA reads TGTGCCAGCAGCAAGAGACAGGGGCACGGGGAGCTGTTTTTT. V and J are TRBV7-2 and TRBJ2-2; 8 bases line up with TRBD1. The germline V gene has CDR1 SGHTA and CDR2 FQGNSA. This CDR3 has 14 residues. Trimming cost V 5 bases and J 7 bases; bases outside gene matches: 6.

CDR3: CASSYLDYLSYTGELFF. CDR3 coding DNA: TGTGCCAGCAGTTACTTGGACTACCTATCTTACACCGGGGAGCTGTTTTTT. The rearrangement links TRBV6-2 or TRBV6-3 to TRBJ2-2; D may be TRBD2 (6 bases). Trimming cost V 1 base and J 3 bases, with 15 bases left between them. CDR3 size: 17 residues. Germline V gene lookup returns CDR1 MNHEY and CDR2 SVGEGT.

Only a few counts were recorded for this clonotype. The V gene is TRBV6-1, the J gene TRBJ2-7; D might be TRBD1 or TRBD2, each matching 5 bases. Trimming shortened V by 5 bases and J by 2 bases, and 13 bases separated the two germline ends. CDR3 length: 14 amino acids. From germline, CDR1 is MNHNS and CDR2 SASEGT. The CDR3 DNA is TGTGCCAGCAGTCGATGGGACGGAACCTACGAGCAGTACTTC. This translates into CASSRWDGTYEQYF.

This clonotype was counted at least ten times. This rearrangement joins TRBV19 to TRBJ2-1; D ambiguous. The CDR3 sequence is 12 residues long. The germline CDR1 and CDR2 sequences are LNHDA and SQIVND (reference sequence). The V and J ends lost 4 bases and 4 bases respectively, with 5 bases between them. CDR3 nucleotides: TGTGCCAGTAGTAATCGGTACAATGAGCAGTTCTTC. It is translated as CASSNRYNEQFF.

V gene TRBV5-1 combines with J gene TRBJ2-1; D uncertain. CDR1 is SGHRS and CDR2 is YFSETQ in the germline V gene. This CDR3 is 11 amino acids long. V was shortened by 2 bases and J by 8 bases, with 5 bases between the two germline ends. CDR3 sequence: CASSFKYEQFF. DNA for the CDR3: TGCGCCAGCAGCTTCAAGTATGAGCAGTTCTTC.

The rearrangement links TRBV20-1 to TRBJ2-7; 10 bases match TRBD1. The ends lost 3 bases at V and 2 bases at J; junction bases unmatched: 4. The CDR3 has 14 residues. The germline gives CDR1 DFQATT, CDR2 SNEGSKA (reference sequence). CDR3 residues: CSARGTGEPYEQYF. CDR3 bases: TGCAGTGCTAGGGGGACAGGGGAACCCTACGAGCAGTACTTC.

This chain uses TRBV27 with TRBJ1-4, with D unresolved. The CDR3 is 15 residues long. With 6 bases removed from V and 5 bases from J, the gap between germline ends came to 16 bases. The germline gives CDR1 MNHEY, CDR2 SMNVEV (reference sequence). CDR3 region: CASSPRALGNEKLFF. The CDR3 DNA follows: TGTGCCAGCAGCCCAAGGGCCTTGGGCAATGAAAAACTGTTTTTT. The full variable domain, its missing parts supplied by reference TRBV27 and TRBJ1-4, is EAQVTQNPRYLITVTGKKLTVTCSQNMNHEYMSWYRQDPGLGLRQIYYSMNVEVTDKGDVPEGYKVSRKEKRNFPLILESPSPNQTSLYFCASSPRALGNEKLFFGSGTQLSVL.

This clonotype showed up many times. This rearrangement joins TRBV6-1 to TRBJ2-1; tentatively, D is TRBD2 (6 bases). The CDR3 is 15 amino acids. The germline CDR1 and CDR2 sequences are MNHNS and SASEGT. V lost 6 bases and J 6 bases, leaving 18 bases between the germline ends. This CDR3 is CASSKGPGAGNEQFF. The CDR3 nucleotides read TGTGCCAGCAGCAAAGGGCCGGGAGCAGGCAATGAGCAGTTCTTC.

The chain is built from TRBV20-1 and TRBJ2-3, with 7 positions matching TRBD2. Per germline, CDR1 DFQATT and CDR2 SNEGSKA (reference sequence). V lost 5 bases to trimming and J lost 5 bases; unmatched junction nucleotides: 7. CDR3 length: 13 amino acids. The CDR3, as DNA: TGCAGTGCTCCAAAGCGGGGAGTAGATACGCAGTATTTT. Its translation is CSAPKRGVDTQYF.

The chain uses TRBV19 and TRBJ1-6, with a tentative D call TRBD1 (6 bases). This CDR3 spans 14 amino acids. V shed 6 bases and J shed 5 bases, with 11 bases lying between them. Germline lookup yields CDR1 LNHDA and CDR2 SQIVND (reference sequence). The CDR3 is CASSNRENNSPLHF. The CDR3 bases are TGTGCCAGTAGCAACAGGGAGAATAATTCACCCCTCCACTTT.

This chain links TRBV5-1 with TRBJ2-1; 10 positions match TRBD2. Germline CDR1 SGHRS, CDR2 YFSETQ. Unmatched junction bases numbered 13, after V lost 4 bases and J lost 9 bases. The CDR3 runs to 16 residues. This chain's CDR3 is CASSRILAGPRAEQFF. In DNA, the CDR3 is TGCGCCAGCAGCCGGATACTAGCGGGACCCCGTGCTGAGCAGTTCTTC.

This clonotype was picked up a small number of times. The DNA of the CDR3 is TGTGCCACCTTAAAGGGGGTGGGACGGAGGAACACTGAAGCTTTCTTT. Protein product: CATLKGVGRRNTEAFF. The V and J genes are TRBV27 and TRBJ1-1; perhaps TRBD1 as D (6 bases). This CDR3 has 16 residues. The germline V and J ends were trimmed by 10 bases and 1 base, with 22 bases remaining between them. CDR1 is MNHEY, CDR2 SMNVEV, per germline (reference sequence).

With respect to this clonotype: Since the CDR3 does not end with the conserved phenylalanine or tryptophan, this likely comes from a read error. This sequence joins TRBV15 and TRBJ2-5, with 12 bases identical to TRBD2. With 4 bases clipped from V and 2 bases from J, the junction kept 29 bases outside the gene matches. Germline CDR1 is LNHNV and CDR2 is YYDKDF (reference sequence). This CDR3 spans 24 amino acids. The CDR3 nucleotides read TGTGCCACCAGCACCGGGACAGCTTGGACTAGCGGGACGATCCCCTTGGCCACTCAAGAGACCCAGTACTTG. Protein: CATSTGTAWTSGTIPLATQETQYL.

V usage is TRBV29-1 and J usage is TRBJ2-1, with D perhaps matching TRBD1 (5 bases). Deletions cut 5 bases from V and 12 bases from J, with 17 bases between. CDR1 is SQVTM and CDR2 is ANQGSEA in the germline V gene. The CDR3 consists of 12 residues. The CDR3 spells CSVSNRQSRQFF. The DNA for the CDR3 is TGCAGCGTTTCCAATCGACAGAGCCGGCAGTTCTTC.

This chain connects TRBV5-5 to TRBJ2-7; 7 bases are shared with TRBD1. Losses at the gene ends were 3 bases for V and 7 bases for J; bases not matched to a gene: 13. This CDR3 is 15 amino acids long. Germline CDR1 reads SGHKS; CDR2 reads YYEKEE (reference sequence). DNA for the CDR3: TGTGCCAGCAGCTCGTCCCGGGACAGCTCTACGGAGCAGTACTTC. As protein: CASSSSRDSSTEQYF.

This clonotype was detected only a few times. The chain combines TRBV6-1 with TRBJ2-2; weak D call: TRBD2 (5 bases). This CDR3 comprises 16 residues. V was pared by 6 bases and J by 4 bases, with 18 bases between. Germline CDR1 is MNHNS and CDR2 is SASEGT. CDR3 region: CASRTNLQSGTGELFF. CDR3 in DNA: TGTGCCAGCAGGACCAACCTACAGAGCGGCACCGGGGAGCTGTTTTTT.

This rearrangement joins TRBV6-2 or TRBV6-3 to TRBJ2-7, with D perhaps matching TRBD1 (6 bases). The CDR3 length is 15 residues. Germline V lookup: CDR1 MNHEY, CDR2 SVGEGT. The V end was cut by 8 bases, the J end by 1 base, with 18 bases between. This CDR3 is CASGPLGTTSYEQYF. DNA of the CDR3: TGTGCCAGCGGGCCTCTGGGGACAACATCCTACGAGCAGTACTTC.

This clonotype turned up a few times. The chain couples TRBV6-1 to TRBJ1-5; a weak D match, TRBD1 (6 bases). Germline assignment: CDR1 MNHNS and CDR2 SASEGT. V was shortened by 4 bases and J by 4 bases, with 11 bases between the two germline ends. The CDR3 length is 14 residues. CDR3 amino acids: CASSGRGNNQPQHF. CDR3 DNA sequence: TGTGCCAGCAGTGGCAGGGGTAATAATCAGCCCCAGCATTTT.

On this clonotype: It may be a read error: a sequence one base away is much more abundant. The chain is built from TRBV13 and TRBJ2-7; 8 nucleotides line up with TRBD2. Germline CDR1 reads PRHDT; CDR2 reads FYEKMQ (reference sequence). This CDR3 has 17 residues. The CDR3 reads CTSSFGRGLAGHNEQYF. CDR3 DNA sequence: TGTACCAGCAGCTTCGGCCGGGGCCTAGCGGGTCATAACGAGCAGTACTTC.

This clonotype was counted many times. This chain joins TRBV12-3 or TRBV12-4 and TRBJ2-3; D possibly corresponds to TRBD2 (5 bases). The germline V and J ends were trimmed by 6 bases and 6 bases, with 16 bases remaining between them. This CDR3 is 14 amino acids long. The CDR3 here is CASRVNGRGDTQYF. The DNA for the CDR3 is TGTGCCAGCAGGGTCAACGGAAGAGGGGATACGCAGTATTTT.

The chain uses TRBV7-2 and TRBJ2-7, with D perhaps TRBD1 (7 bases). V was trimmed by 3 bases and J by 6 bases, leaving 15 bases between them. This CDR3 has 14 residues. Germline V gene sequence: CDR1 SGHTA, CDR2 FQGNSA. Written as DNA, the CDR3 is TGTGCCAGCAGCTTTTCAGGGGGGCCGTCCGAGCAGTACTTC. This gives the protein CASSFSGGPSEQYF. Together with reference TRBV7-2 and TRBJ2-7, the CDR3 gives the full variable domain: GAGVSQSPSNKVTEKGKDVELRCDPISGHTALYWYRQSLGQGLEFLIYFQGNSAPDKSGLPSDRFSAERTGGSVSTLTIQRTQQEDSAVYLCASSFSGGPSEQYFGPGTRLTVT.